This TCR beta chain was found in a study of shared clonotypes between healthy human individuals. Findings of the study overall: Unshared clonotypes carried lower generation probabilities than those common to all four donors. In a handful of donors, about 5% of naive CD4 clonotypes appeared in common.

This clone came up once. Its antigen is unknown. Investigators divided CD4+ cells into CD45RA+ naive and CD45RA-negative memory subsets. Every immunoSEQ plate was one replicate of a subset's evenly spread DNA. Data came from immunoSEQ multiplex PCR; TCRdb stores just in-frame clones and leaves some out. This table holds more than 850,000 clones, about 84% found once. Material for sequencing was memory CD4+ T cells from PBMCs. Documented subset: CD45RA-negative fraction. The receptor comes from a man aged 18 to 29 in good health. Some clones in this sample may be carry-over from other donors' samples.

The CDR3 DNA reads as TGTGCCAGCTCCTCCGGGACAGGGGAAAACGAGCAGTACTTC. This translates into CASSSGTGENEQYF. This chain connects TRBV18 to TRBJ2-7; 10 bases fit TRBD1. Per the germline V gene, CDR1 is KGHSH and CDR2 is LQKENI. The V and J ends lost 6 bases and 5 bases, in that order; junction bases with no gene match: 7. This CDR3 has 14 residues.